This T cell receptor beta chain stems from a study of T cell repertoires in urothelial bladder cancer (dated by TCRdb to 2018 to 2020). In the study overall: Clinical stages of the roughly twelve resected lesions were three cT0, three cTa, three cT1 and three cT2 or greater. In the study, clonality of the TCR repertoire in bladder tumors was compared against clonality in benign bladder inflammation. A total of approximately 13 patients who had bladder lesions and were undergoing transurethral resection were prospectively identified. About a dozen resected bladder lesions were studied, comprising urothelial carcinoma (UC+) and benign (UC-) specimens.

Paper-wide results and their limitations: In carcinoma specimens, up to roughly 15% of infiltrating lymphocytes were accounted for by a single T-cell clone, compared with more than 1.5% in benign specimens. Urothelial carcinoma specimens had fewer T cells than benign specimens, with medians of about 5,400 and 25,000. The median percentage of tumor infiltrating lymphocytes was around 2% in carcinoma specimens and approximately 11% in benign specimens.

Resected bladder lesions that lacked urothelial carcinoma were classed as benign (UC-) specimens. Specimens of bladder lesions were obtained during transurethral resection and kept at -80C. DNA was extracted from bladder specimens collected at transurethral resection. The TCR beta chain CDR3 region was sequenced with the immunoSEQ assay. In the original analysis: T-cell fraction, clonal dominance and maximum TCR clone frequency were calculated for each specimen. TCRdb stores this immuneACCESS table with in-frame sequences only. Part of the clones is absent; in the studies checked, under half of the shortfall reflects unresolved V genes, and no reason is known for the rest. The V and J calls and clone size were taken over from that table, and D and trimming were inferred from the DNA. This sample comprises some 11,000 clones, around 68% of them detected only once. Of the sample, around 6.5% falls within the top ten clones.

With regard to this clone: Its antigen is still unknown. No base quality information exists; no much larger clone differs at one position.

Material for sequencing was tumor-infiltrating cells from bladder cancer. The origin of this receptor is a human donor with a benign inflammatory bladder lesion.

The CDR3 protein: CASREHTTNEKLFF. The bases are TGTGCCAGCAGGGAACATACAACTAATGAAAAACTGTTTTTT. The rearranged segments are TRBV6-1 and TRBJ1-4; the D segment cannot be called with confidence. Looking up the germline V gene yields CDR1 MNHNS and CDR2 SASEGT. Trimming at the junction amounts to 6 bases on V and 0 bases on J, and the germline ends lie 8 bases apart. Inclusive of the bounding cysteine and phenylalanine, the CDR3 is 14 residues long. Only the CDR3 portion is preserved as DNA: 42 bases, with reading frame beginning at the first base.